The sample holds many counts of the clone carrying this T cell receptor (beta chain). The sample comes from a study of Graves' ophthalmopathy and Graves' hyperthyroidism. At the level of the study: Sampling took place at initial diagnosis, with peripheral blood obtained before any treatment.

Germline CDR1 is SGHVS and CDR2 is FNYEAQ. V shed 5 bases, J shed 6 bases, and the junction held 6 bases outside the gene matches. The CDR3 has 15 residues. Patients were diagnosed from clinical symptoms, serum thyroxine, TRAb, thyroid ultrasound and orbital computed tomography. As the template, RNA transcripts were used to amplify TCR beta CDR3 regions. The first-round RT-PCR employed HTBI primers together with the Qiagen OneStep RT-PCR kit. A multiplex PCR was then performed as the second round. TCRdb redid the calling of the multiplex PCR reads with MiXCR, one entry per CDR3 protein. The sample contains hundreds of thousands of distinct CDR3 sequences, about two fifths of which appear only once.

The receptor's source is an adult man with Graves' ophthalmopathy. The chain links TRBV7-6 to TRBJ1-5; 11 nucleotides agree with TRBD1. Material for sequencing was peripheral blood. This CDR3 is CASSPGTGGSQPQHF. The DNA for the CDR3 is TGTGCCAGCAGCCCCGGGACAGGGGGGAGTCAGCCCCAGCATTTT.